This T cell receptor beta chain was sequenced for a study of blood T cell repertoires in COVID-19. Study in general: Samples came from the United States, Italy and Spain, spanning acute and convalescent COVID-19. From T cells, B-cell-depleted T cells, or PBMCs came the material, which was cDNA or gDNA.

CDR3 size: 11 residues. The ends lost 6 bases at V and 10 bases at J; junction bases unmatched: 4. Looked up from germline, CDR1 is MDHEN and CDR2 is SYDVKM. Assay used: immunoSEQ multiplex PCR; TCRdb lists only in-frame clones, some missing. The sample has 190,000 or so clones, approximately 87% seen once. Sequenced sample: peripheral blood. V gene TRBV28 combines with J gene TRBJ1-2; TRBD1 matches 8 bases. This TCR was recovered from a man aged 55 to 69 who had recovered from COVID-19. DNA for the CDR3: TGTGCCAGCAGATCGGGACAGGCCTACACCTTC. It codes for CASRSGQAYTF.